Listed below are T cell receptor beta chains from one sample, sequenced in a study of shared clonotypes between healthy human individuals. This table comes from immunoSEQ multiplex PCR, and its TCRdb copy is limited to in-frame clones, with some not included. The sample records about 1.4 million clones, about 96% being singletons. Sequencing was done on a sample of naive CD4+ T cells sorted from blood. All receptors come from a man aged 25-40 years in good health. CDR3s include the opening cysteine and the closing phenylalanine or tryptophan.

v_gene	j_gene	CDR3aa
TRBV18	TRBJ2-7	CASSPRSAYSYEQYF
TRBV11-3	TRBJ2-3	CASSLGSSGSTDTQYF
TRBV10-3	TRBJ2-2	CAISELGLASGELFF
TRBV10-3	TRBJ1-5	CAASSGAGGNQPQHF
TRBV5-5	TRBJ1-5	CASSLMGTGVGSNQPQHF
TRBV5-4	TRBJ2-4	CASSRGGGDRVDIQYF
TRBV5-1	TRBJ2-1	CASSRARTSGYNEQFF
TRBV29-1	TRBJ2-2	CSVIQPRGRGTGELFF
TRBV27	TRBJ2-3	CASSLSGGRVSTDTQYF
TRBV6-1	TRBJ1-2	CASSGYRTNYGYTF
TRBV7-9	TRBJ2-3	CASSQRELEDTQYF
TRBV11-2	TRBJ2-3	CASRGLAGGRGDTQYF
TRBV2	TRBJ2-1	CASRGLADNEQFF
TRBV4-1	TRBJ2-7	CASSQPEGRFEQYF
TRBV5-1	TRBJ2-5	CASSLAKDGGQETQYF
TRBV10-1	TRBJ2-3	CASSEVTSTDTQYF
TRBV6-5	TRBJ1-5	CASSRVGVGAQPQHF
TRBV5-1	TRBJ2-2	CASSLLVDNTGELFF
TRBV28	TRBJ2-7	CASSPGQGSYEQYF
TRBV6-5	TRBJ2-7	CASSSPGLADEQYF
TRBV11-3	TRBJ2-7	CASSPGTGGLEQYF
TRBV6-1	TRBJ2-5	CASSEASGDQETQYF
TRBV4-3	TRBJ2-1	CASSQDLGDRGTNEQFF